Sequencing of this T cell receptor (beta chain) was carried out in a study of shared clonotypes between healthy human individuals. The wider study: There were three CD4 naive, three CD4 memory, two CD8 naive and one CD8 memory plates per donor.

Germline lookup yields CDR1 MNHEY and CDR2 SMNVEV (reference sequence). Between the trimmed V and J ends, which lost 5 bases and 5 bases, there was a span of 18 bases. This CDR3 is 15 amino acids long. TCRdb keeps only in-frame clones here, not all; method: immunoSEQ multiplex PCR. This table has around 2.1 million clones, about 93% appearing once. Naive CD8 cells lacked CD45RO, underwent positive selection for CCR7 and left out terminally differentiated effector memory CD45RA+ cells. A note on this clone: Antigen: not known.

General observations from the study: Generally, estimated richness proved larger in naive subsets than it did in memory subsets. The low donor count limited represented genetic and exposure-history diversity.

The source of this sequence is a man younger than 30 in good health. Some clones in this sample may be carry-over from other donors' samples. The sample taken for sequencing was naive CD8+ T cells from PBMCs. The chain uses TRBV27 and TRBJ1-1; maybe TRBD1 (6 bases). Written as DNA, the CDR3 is TGTGCCAGCAGTCACTTTTCCGGGGGCGGTACTGAAGCTTTCTTT. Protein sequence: CASSHFSGGGTEAFF.